This passage covers 29 T cell receptor beta chains from one sample sequenced in a study of cytotoxic CD8 clonotypes in ibrutinib-treated CLL. Measured with immunoSEQ multiplex PCR; TCRdb has only the in-frame clones, and not every one. The sample carries approximately 32,000 clones, 60% to 80% recorded once. This specimen was PBMCs, taken before ibrutinib treatment. Receptors originate from a human donor with chronic lymphocytic leukemia.

The rearrangement links TRBV5-1 to TRBJ1-1; the D is unclear. The CDR3 runs to 12 residues. Per the germline V gene, CDR1 is SGHRS and CDR2 is YFSETQ. V shed 4 bases and J shed 10 bases, with 14 bases lying between them. The CDR3 here is CASSLSGRGAFF. The CDR3, as DNA: TGCGCCAGCAGCCTGAGTGGGAGAGGAGCTTTCTTT.

In DNA, the CDR3 is TGTGCCAGCAGTTTCCAAACACGAAAAGCTTTCTTT. This gives the protein CASSFQTRKAFF. The chain joins TRBV28 to TRBJ1-1; D remains ambiguous. V was pared by 3 bases and J by 9 bases, with 11 bases between. The CDR3 is 12 amino acids. Germline-derived CDR1 and CDR2 are MDHEN and SYDVKM.

The chain uses TRBV5-8 and TRBJ1-4; 7 bases are shared with TRBD1. The CDR3 is 15 amino acids. V dropped 3 bases and J dropped 4; count of bases not matched to a gene: 6. Germline assignment: CDR1 SGHTS and CDR2 YDEGEE. The CDR3 DNA reads TGTGCCAGCAGCTACGGGACAGTCAGTAATGAAAAACTGTTTTTT. This encodes CASSYGTVSNEKLFF.

The chain is built from TRBV27 and TRBJ1-6; tentative D call: TRBD1 (5 bases). This CDR3 has 15 amino acids. V was clipped by 0 bases and J by 4 bases, with 7 bases between them. The germline V gene has CDR1 MNHEY and CDR2 SMNVEV (reference sequence). In DNA, the CDR3 is TGTGCCAGCAGTTTATCGGGGCAGTATAATTCACCCCTCCACTTT. Its translation is CASSLSGQYNSPLHF.

The chain uses TRBV5-5 and TRBJ2-5; possible D gene TRBD2, 6 bases. Trimming shortened V by 4 bases and J by 5 bases, and 18 bases separated the two germline ends. Germline CDR1 SGHKS, CDR2 YYEKEE (reference sequence). The CDR3 has 15 residues. The CDR3 reads CASSVIGASGETQYF. The DNA of the CDR3 is TGTGCCAGCAGCGTTATAGGGGCAAGCGGGGAGACCCAGTACTTC. The full variable domain, in which reference TRBV5-5 and TRBJ2-5 provide the parts outside the CDR3, is DAGVTQSPTHLIKTRGQQVTLRCSPISGHKSVSWYQQVLGQGPQFIFQYYEKEERGRGNFPDRFSARQFPNYSSELNVNALLLGDSALYLCASSVIGASGETQYFGPGTRLLVL.

The sample holds a few counts of this clone. The V and J genes are TRBV5-6 and TRBJ2-4, with a possible D match to TRBD1 (5 bases). CDR3 length equals 16 residues. The V end lost 4 bases, the J end lost 0 bases, and 14 bases lay between the germline ends. Germline CDR1 SGHDT, CDR2 YYEEEE. The CDR3 nucleotides read TGTGCCAGCAGCCAACCCAGGGTGGAAGCCAAAAACATTCAGTACTTC. Amino acids: CASSQPRVEAKNIQYF. Full variable domain (rest looked up from reference TRBV5-6 and TRBJ2-4): DAGVTQSPTHLIKTRGQQVTLRCSPKSGHDTVSWYQQALGQGPQFIFQYYEEEERQRGNFPDRFSGHQFPNYSSELNVNALLLGDSALYLCASSQPRVEAKNIQYFGAGTRLSVL.

The chain recombines TRBV5-1 with TRBJ2-7; 11 bases map to TRBD2. V was pared by 5 bases and J by 3 bases, with 7 bases of the junction left unmatched. Germline V gene data show CDR1 as SGHRS and CDR2 as YFSETQ. The CDR3 totals 15 residues. CDR3 loop: CASSLAGGNLYEQYF. Here the CDR3 DNA reads TGCGCCAGCAGTCTAGCGGGAGGCAACCTCTACGAGCAGTACTTC.

By sample share, this clone is medium-sized. CDR3 sequence reads: CASRSWEGNYEQYF. In DNA form, the CDR3 reads TGTGCCAGCAGATCCTGGGAGGGCAACTACGAGCAGTACTTC. The rearrangement joins TRBV27 to TRBJ2-7, with TRBD2 matching 7 bases. The CDR3 consists of 14 residues. Germline V gene sequence: CDR1 MNHEY, CDR2 SMNVEV (reference sequence). V lost 6 bases and J lost 3; bases outside the gene matches: 8.

The chain couples TRBV11-3 to TRBJ2-7, with 9 bases fitting TRBD1. V dropped 2 bases and J dropped 4; count of bases not matched to a gene: 12. CDR3 size: 17 residues. The V gene's germline CDR1 is SGHNT and CDR2 YENEEA. DNA of the CDR3: TGTGCCAGCAGCTTAAGGGGACCGGGACAGGGTATGTACGAGCAGTACTTC. It specifies CASSLRGPGQGMYEQYF.

The chain recombines TRBV4-2 with TRBJ2-7; a possible D gene is TRBD2 (5 bases). This CDR3 has 14 amino acids. Trimming removed 1 base at V and 0 bases at J, with 7 bases between. Germline CDR1 LGHNA, CDR2 YNFKEQ. In DNA, the CDR3 is TGTGCCAGCAGCCAAGGGACTGACTCCTACGAGCAGTACTTC. Translating gives CASSQGTDSYEQYF.

This rearrangement joins TRBV7-9 to TRBJ1-5, with D possibly TRBD1 on 6 matching bases. V was cut by 5 bases and J by 7 bases, with 12 bases left in between. This CDR3 contains 13 residues. Germline V gene sequence: CDR1 SEHNR, CDR2 FQNEAQ (reference sequence). The CDR3 DNA follows: TGTGCCAGCAGCCTGGACAGTCCCCAGCCCCAGCATTTT. This gives the protein CASSLDSPQPQHF.

The J gene is TRBJ1-6, the V gene TRBV5-4, with TRBD1 identical over 9 bases. CDR3 length equals 15 residues. Per germline, CDR1 SGHNT and CDR2 YYREEE (reference sequence). J lost 7 bases, V lost 4 bases, and 6 bases had no gene match. The CDR3 sequence is CASSAGQGGNSPLHF. As DNA, the CDR3 is TGTGCCAGCAGCGCGGGACAGGGTGGGAATTCACCCCTCCACTTT.

This chain joins TRBV14 and TRBJ1-2, with 8 bases that match TRBD1. The CDR3 contains 12 residues. Trimming removed 1 base from V and 8 bases from J; junction bases left unmatched: 0. Germline CDR1 and CDR2: SGHDN and FVKESK. CDR3 protein: CASSQAGGGYTF. Here the CDR3 DNA reads TGTGCCAGCAGCCAAGCAGGGGGCGGCTACACCTTC.

The V gene is TRBV9, the J gene TRBJ2-5; D perhaps matches TRBD2 (5 bases). Trimming stripped 10 bases from V and 8 bases from J, with 12 bases between. The CDR3 is 10 residues long. Germline V gene data show CDR1 as SGDLS and CDR2 as YYNGEE. CDR3 coding DNA: TGTGCCGGAGCACGGGGTACCCAGTACTTC. Protein: CAGARGTQYF.

The V call is TRBV13, the J call TRBJ2-7, with 8 bases lining up with TRBD2. The length of the CDR3 is 13 residues. Germline V CDR1 and CDR2: PRHDT, FYEKMQ (reference sequence). V shed 6 bases and J 0 bases; nucleotides not matched to a gene: 1. The CDR3 loop is CASRGLASYEQYF. The CDR3 DNA reads TGTGCCAGCAGAGGACTAGCCTCCTACGAGCAGTACTTC.

This clone was observed once. J is TRBJ2-3 and V is TRBV7-9; unclear D gene. The V end lost 3 bases, the J end lost 2 bases, and 9 bases lay between the germline ends. Germline-derived CDR1 and CDR2 are SEHNR and FQNEAQ (reference sequence). This CDR3 region has 14 residues. CDR3 in DNA: TGTGCCAGCAGCTTTCAGCGTATCACAGATACGCAGTATTTT. Translating it yields CASSFQRITDTQYF.

This chain connects TRBV7-2 to TRBJ2-5; no firm D call. Trimming pared 1 base from V and 5 bases from J, leaving 8 bases between. This CDR3 contains 13 residues. Germline CDR1 SGHTA, CDR2 FQGNSA. CDR3 DNA: TGTGCCAGCAGCTTAGAAAGGGTGGAGACCCAGTACTTC. Its translation: CASSLERVETQYF.

The chain couples TRBV9 to TRBJ2-3; 12 bases are shared with TRBD2. V shed 4 bases and J 6 bases; nucleotides not matched to a gene: 6. The CDR3 runs to 15 residues. Germline assignment: CDR1 SGDLS and CDR2 YYNGEE. In DNA, the CDR3 is TGTGCCAGCAGCCCTAGCGGGAGGGCCAGCGATACGCAGTATTTT. It specifies CASSPSGRASDTQYF.

This rearrangement joins TRBV27 to TRBJ2-7; TRBD2 agrees at 7 bases. CDR1 is MNHEY, CDR2 SMNVEV, per germline (reference sequence). The CDR3 totals 14 residues. The V and J ends lost 4 bases and 6 bases, in that order; junction bases with no gene match: 9. The CDR3 reads CASSSGGSLSEQYF. The CDR3 bases are TGTGCCAGCAGTTCTGGCGGGAGCCTGTCCGAGCAGTACTTC.

The gene calls are TRBV11-3 and TRBJ2-1, with D perhaps TRBD2 (5 bases). Trimming removed 5 bases from V and 8 bases from J, with 25 bases in between. Germline V gene lookup returns CDR1 SGHNT and CDR2 YENEEA. This CDR3 spans 17 amino acids. CDR3 in DNA: TGTGCCAGCAGCCCACGTGCCGCGACTACCCCGGGTGATGAGCAGTTCTTC. It yields the protein CASSPRAATTPGDEQFF.

The DNA of the CDR3 is TGTGCCAGTAGTCCCGGACTAGCGGGAGAGTTTGAGCAGTACTTC. Protein product: CASSPGLAGEFEQYF. The gene calls are TRBV19 and TRBJ2-7; TRBD2 aligns across 13 bases. The germline V gene has CDR1 LNHDA and CDR2 SQIVND (reference sequence). V was clipped by 5 bases and J by 7 bases; unmatched bases: 8. The CDR3 is 15 amino acids.

The J gene is TRBJ1-5, the V gene TRBV19; no definite D call. The V and J ends lost 1 base and 6 bases respectively, with 10 bases between them. Germline loops: CDR1 LNHDA, CDR2 SQIVND (reference sequence). The CDR3 covers 14 residues. CDR3 in amino acids: CASSIVGKGQPQHF. CDR3 DNA: TGTGCCAGTAGTATAGTCGGAAAAGGTCAGCCCCAGCATTTT.

The J gene is TRBJ2-7, the V gene TRBV25-1; 8 nucleotides align to TRBD1. This CDR3 contains 17 residues. Trimming took 0 bases from V and 3 from J; bases not matched to a gene: 10. From germline, CDR1 is MGHDK and CDR2 SYGVNS. In DNA, the CDR3 is TGTGCCAGCAGTGAATACCCAAGGACAGGGTTGGGCTACGAGCAGTACTTC. Translating gives CASSEYPRTGLGYEQYF.

This clone has a handful of counts. The rearrangement uses TRBV7-2 and TRBJ2-5; TRBD2 might be the D (5 bases). From germline, CDR1 is SGHTA and CDR2 FQGNSA. The V and J ends lost 1 base and 4 bases respectively, with 10 bases between them. The CDR3 length is 14 residues. The CDR3 DNA is TGTGCCAGCAGCTTAGTGGCCGCGGGAGAGACCCAGTACTTC. Protein sequence: CASSLVAAGETQYF.

This chain uses TRBV19 with TRBJ1-2; D is possibly TRBD1 (5 bases). Germline CDR1 is LNHDA and CDR2 is SQIVND (reference sequence). This CDR3 spans 16 amino acids. Between the trimmed V and J ends, which lost 5 bases and 2 bases, there was a span of 18 bases. CDR3 nucleotide sequence: TGTGCCAGTAGTGTAATCCGGGACCCGGTGAACTATGGCTACACCTTC. As protein: CASSVIRDPVNYGYTF. The complete variable domain, with remaining parts taken from reference TRBV19 and TRBJ1-2, reads DGGITQSPKYLFRKEGQNVTLSCEQNLNHDAMYWYRQDPGQGLRLIYYSQIVNDFQKGDIAEGYSVSREKKESFPLTVTSAQKNPTAFYLCASSVIRDPVNYGYTFGSGTRLTVV.

V is TRBV5-1 and J is TRBJ1-2; 8 bases match TRBD1. Germline V gives CDR1 SGHRS, CDR2 YFSETQ. The V and J ends lost 2 bases and 4 bases, in that order; junction bases with no gene match: 7. The CDR3 has 15 residues. This CDR3 is CASSLGPGQAYGYTF. The CDR3 region has the DNA TGCGCCAGCAGCTTAGGCCCGGGACAGGCCTATGGCTACACCTTC.

The chain links TRBV27 to TRBJ2-7, with D unresolved. The V end lost 5 bases, the J end lost 2 bases, and 13 bases lay between the germline ends. CDR1 is MNHEY, CDR2 SMNVEV, per germline (reference sequence). There are 14 residues in the CDR3. CDR3 nucleotide sequence: TGTGCCAGCAGTCCGGTCCACACGACCTACGAGCAGTACTTC. It codes for CASSPVHTTYEQYF.

The chain carries TRBV9 and TRBJ2-2; 8 nucleotides line up with TRBD2. Trimming took 0 bases from V and 0 from J; bases not matched to a gene: 4. Germline CDR1 and CDR2: SGDLS and YYNGEE. The CDR3 length is 17 residues. The CDR3 region is CASSVAPGGANTGELFF. As DNA, the CDR3 is TGTGCCAGCAGCGTAGCCCCCGGGGGGGCGAACACCGGGGAGCTGTTTTTT.

V is TRBV29-1 and J is TRBJ2-7; 8 bases align to TRBD1. This CDR3 is built from 15 residues. Germline lookup yields CDR1 SQVTM and CDR2 ANQGSEA. V lost 1 base and J lost 3; bases outside the gene matches: 8. CDR3: CSVEGRQGKVYEQYF. CDR3 nucleotides: TGCAGCGTTGAAGGGAGACAGGGGAAAGTCTACGAGCAGTACTTC.